A selection of T cell receptor beta chains follows, all from one sample in a study of T cell responses to AZD1222 COVID-19 vaccine. TCRdb keeps only in-frame clones here, not all; method: immunoSEQ multiplex PCR. This repertoire shows 100,000 or so clones, about 87% found once; its top ten account for under 2%. The sample here was peripheral blood, taken on day 0 of AZD1222 vaccination. The origin of the receptors is an adult in good health. CDR3s include the opening cysteine and the closing phenylalanine or tryptophan. The D gene is left open where the match is weak. Some rows mark clone size as missing; the rest say once, few, many or name a class of expanded clone.

clone_size | j_call | v_call | d_call | cdr3_aa | cdr3_nt
. | TRBJ1-1 | TRBV5-1 | . | CASSLDTWNTEAFF | TGCGCCAGCAGCTTGGACACTTGGAACACTGAAGCTTTCTTT
. | TRBJ2-7 | TRBV10-2 | TRBD2 | CASSERSGRSSEQYF | TGCGCCAGCAGTGAGAGGAGCGGGAGAAGTTCAGAGCAGTACTTC
. | TRBJ1-1 | TRBV29-1 | . | CSARQKLMNTEAFF | TGCAGCGCGAGACAGAAACTCATGAACACTGAAGCTTTCTTT
. | TRBJ2-5 | TRBV10-1 | . | CASSEGGKETQYF | TGCGCCAGCAGTGAAGGGGGAAAAGAGACCCAGTACTTC
. | TRBJ2-2 | TRBV5-1 | TRBD2 | CASSLAAGDYTGELFF | TGCGCCAGCAGCTTGGCAGCGGGAGACTACACCGGGGAGCTGTTTTTT
. | TRBJ1-1 | TRBV7-8 | . | CASSFLGGEAFF | TGTGCCAGCAGCTTCCTCGGGGGGGAAGCTTTCTTT
. | TRBJ1-2 | TRBV28 | TRBD1 | CASSLDRVWYGYTF | TGTGCCAGCAGTTTGGACAGGGTGTGGTATGGCTACACCTTC
. | TRBJ1-4 | TRBV2 | . | CASSGNPGSLTNEKLFF | TGTGCCAGCAGTGGAAACCCAGGGAGTCTTACTAATGAAAAACTGTTTTTT
. | TRBJ2-2 | TRBV7-9 | TRBD1 | CASSPGQGDTGELFF | TGTGCCAGCAGCCCGGGACAGGGGGACACCGGGGAGCTGTTTTTT
. | TRBJ2-5 | TRBV11-3 | . | CASSPLSRVHQETQYF | TGTGCCAGCAGCCCCCTCTCCAGGGTCCACCAAGAGACCCAGTACTTC
few | TRBJ1-5 | TRBV10-3 | . | CAISVGGDGSNQPQHF | TGTGCCATCAGTGTCGGAGGGGACGGTAGCAATCAGCCCCAGCATTTT
. | TRBJ2-7 | TRBV10-1 | TRBD2 | CASSGTGTKVKQYF | TGCGCCAGCAGTGGGACGGGGACTAAAGTTAAGCAGTACTTC
few | TRBJ1-1 | TRBV5-1 | TRBD1 | CASSLRDRVTEAFF | TGCGCCAGCAGCTTGAGGGACAGGGTCACTGAAGCTTTCTTT
. | TRBJ2-5 | TRBV5-8 | . | CASSSKETQYF | TGTGCCAGCAGCTCTAAAGAGACCCAGTACTTC
. | TRBJ1-5 | TRBV19 | . | CASSMVEGGQPQHF | TGTGCCAGTAGTATGGTAGAGGGGGGTCAGCCCCAGCATTTT
. | TRBJ2-1 | TRBV11-3 | . | CASSLVGREDEQFF | TGTGCCAGCAGCTTAGTGGGAAGGGAGGATGAGCAGTTCTTC
once | TRBJ1-1 | TRBV9 | . | CASSLRDGEAFF | TGTGCCAGCAGCCTTCGGGACGGAGAAGCTTTCTTT
. | TRBJ1-3 | TRBV5-6 | . | CASSLGPNSGNTIYF | TGTGCCAGCAGCTTGGGGCCCAACTCTGGAAACACCATATATTTT
. | TRBJ2-2 | TRBV19 | TRBD2 | CASSKPTSGLTGELFF | TGTGCCAGTTCTAAACCGACTAGCGGGCTCACCGGGGAGCTGTTTTTT
. | TRBJ2-3 | TRBV5-4 | . | CASSLGWGTDTQYF | TGTGCCAGCAGCTTGGGGTGGGGCACAGATACGCAGTATTTT
. | TRBJ1-2 | TRBV15 | . | CATSRGHRVSGYTF | TGTGCCACCAGCAGGGGCCACAGGGTAAGTGGCTACACCTTC
. | TRBJ1-4 | TRBV4-1 | TRBD1 | CASSQAGQGSKLFF | TGCGCCAGCAGCCAAGCGGGACAGGGGTCAAAACTGTTTTTT
. | TRBJ1-5 | TRBV9 | TRBD1 | CASIRDSPRGNQPQHF | TGTGCCAGCATTCGGGACAGCCCTAGGGGCAATCAGCCCCAGCATTTT
. | TRBJ1-1 | TRBV6-1 | . | CASSEALQGRVTEAFF | TGTGCCAGCAGTGAAGCGCTTCAGGGCAGGGTCACTGAAGCTTTCTTT
. | TRBJ2-1 | TRBV11-2 | TRBD2 | CASSLGLAVGTYNEQFF | TGTGCCAGCAGCTTAGGGCTAGCGGTCGGAACCTACAATGAGCAGTTCTTC
once | TRBJ1-2 | TRBV6-5 | . | CASRETANYGYTF | TGTGCCAGCAGGGAGACAGCTAACTATGGCTACACCTTC
. | TRBJ2-3 | TRBV6-4 | TRBD2 | CASSDSHSGGTDTQYF | TGTGCCAGCAGTGACTCCCACAGCGGGGGCACAGATACGCAGTATTTT
. | TRBJ2-1 | TRBV11-2 | . | CASSLVRSEQFF | TGTGCCAGCAGCTTAGTGAGGAGTGAGCAGTTCTTC
. | TRBJ2-7 | TRBV19 | . | CASSTSGGSYEQYF | TGTGCCAGTAGTACCTCAGGCGGCTCCTACGAGCAGTACTTC
. | TRBJ1-5 | TRBV2 | TRBD1 | CASSPDRENQPQHF | TGTGCCAGCAGCCCGGACAGGGAAAATCAGCCCCAGCATTTT
. | TRBJ1-6 | TRBV7-9 | . | CASSLAGGVALYSPPLHF | TGTGCCAGCAGCTTAGCGGGGGGGGTAGCGCTCTATTCGCCACCCCTCCACTTT
few | TRBJ2-3 | TRBV2 | . | CATGSRGGTDTQYF | TGTGCCACTGGCAGTCGGGGTGGCACAGATACGCAGTATTTT
. | TRBJ2-1 | TRBV7-8 | TRBD2 | CASSLGTSGRMREQFF | TGTGCCAGCAGCCTAGGGACTAGCGGGAGGATGCGTGAGCAGTTCTTC
once | TRBJ1-1 | TRBV30 | . | CAWRVRGLDTEAFF | TGTGCCTGGAGGGTGCGGGGGCTCGACACTGAAGCTTTCTTT
. | TRBJ2-5 | TRBV10-3 | TRBD2 | CAISESLASGRAIGETQYF | TGTGCCATCAGTGAGTCGTTGGCTAGCGGGAGGGCGATAGGAGAGACCCAGTACTTC
. | TRBJ2-5 | TRBV7-3 | . | CASSLMGAETQYF | TGTGCCAGCAGCTTAATGGGTGCGGAGACCCAGTACTTC
. | TRBJ2-1 | TRBV2 | TRBD1 | CASSLTGDEQFF | TGTGCCAGCAGTCTTACAGGGGATGAGCAGTTCTTC
. | TRBJ2-7 | TRBV7-2 | . | CASSLENYEQYF | TGTGCCAGCAGCTTAGAAAACTACGAGCAGTACTTC
. | TRBJ1-5 | TRBV3-1/TRBV3-2 | . | CASSPRDYQPQHF | TGTGCCAGCAGCCCAAGAGACTATCAGCCCCAGCATTTT
. | TRBJ2-5 | TRBV7-2 | TRBD2 | CASSAMWREGRKETQYF | TGTGCCAGCAGCGCCATGTGGCGGGAGGGCCGGAAGGAGACCCAGTACTTC
. | TRBJ2-5 | TRBV9 | TRBD2 | CASSVELADQETQYF | TGTGCCAGCAGCGTAGAGCTAGCGGACCAAGAGACCCAGTACTTC
. | TRBJ2-2 | TRBV27 | . | CASSFRRGIGNTGELFF | TGTGCCAGCAGTTTTCGGAGGGGAATTGGAAACACCGGGGAGCTGTTTTTT
. | TRBJ2-7 | TRBV6-5 | TRBD1 | CASSWGRGLYEQYF | TGTGCCAGCAGCTGGGGCAGGGGGCTCTACGAGCAGTACTTC
once | TRBJ2-7 | TRBV15 | TRBD2 | CATKPGTSDEQYF | TGTGCCACAAAGCCCGGGACTAGCGACGAGCAGTACTTC
once | TRBJ2-4 | TRBV27 | TRBD1 | CASSPSGDRGRGLTF | TGTGCCAGCAGTCCCTCCGGGGACAGGGGGCGCGGGTTGACCTTC
few | TRBJ1-1 | TRBV30 | . | CAWSVRRGPLWEAFF | TGTGCCTGGAGTGTAAGGCGGGGTCCCCTATGGGAAGCTTTCTTT
. | TRBJ2-7 | TRBV7-2 | TRBD2 | CASSPLAGVRPYEQYF | TGTGCCAGCAGTCCTCTAGCGGGAGTAAGACCCTACGAGCAGTACTTC
. | TRBJ2-3 | TRBV10-3 | . | CAIAYQQGNTDTQYF | TGTGCCATCGCATACCAACAGGGAAACACAGATACGCAGTATTTT
few | TRBJ1-1 | TRBV28 | TRBD1 | CASSLYIQGGSSNTEAFF | TGTGCCAGCAGCCTATATATCCAAGGGGGCTCCTCGAACACTGAAGCTTTCTTT
. | TRBJ2-7 | TRBV19 | . | CASSARTPSYEQYF | TGTGCCAGTAGTGCCCGGACACCATCCTACGAGCAGTACTTC
. | TRBJ1-2 | TRBV6-1 | . | CASSDRRAGSYGYTF | TGTGCCAGCAGTGATCGGAGGGCGGGAAGCTATGGCTACACCTTC
. | TRBJ1-4 | TRBV5-6 | . | CASSLGTGLGGKLFF | TGTGCCAGCAGCTTGGGGACTGGCCTGGGAGGAAAACTGTTTTTT
once | TRBJ1-4 | TRBV5-1 | . | CASSLGEGLGGEKLFF | TGCGCCAGCAGCCTAGGCGAGGGCCTGGGCGGAGAAAAACTGTTTTTT
. | TRBJ2-7 | TRBV15 | TRBD1 | CATRDPGQGFYEQYF | TGTGCCACCAGAGATCCGGGACAGGGTTTCTACGAGCAGTACTTC
. | TRBJ2-7 | TRBV28 | TRBD1 | CASSRTGYVHEQYF | TGTGCCAGCAGCCGGACAGGGTACGTCCACGAGCAGTACTTC
. | TRBJ2-2 | TRBV12-5 | . | CASGLVAGQSTNTGELFF | TGTGCTAGTGGTTTGGTAGCGGGACAGTCGACGAACACCGGGGAGCTGTTTTTT
. | TRBJ1-6 | TRBV2 | TRBD1 | CASSEAQGARVSPLHF | TGTGCCAGCAGTGAAGCCCAGGGGGCGCGTGTTTCACCCCTCCACTTT